A single T cell receptor (beta chain) is shown here with its context. The germline V and J ends were trimmed by 0 bases and 7 bases, with 13 bases remaining between them. The CDR3 extends over 14 amino acids. The germline CDR1 and CDR2 sequences are SGHNT and YYREEE (reference sequence). The sample is drawn from a study of blood T cell repertoires in COVID-19. In the study overall: Collection of acute and convalescent COVID-19 samples took place in the United States, Italy and Spain. T cells, B-cell-depleted T cells, or PBMCs supplied cDNA or gDNA.

Original methodology: Counts of nucleated cells, estimated from reference gene primer amplification, were obtained. The repertoire was sequenced with immunoSEQ multiplex PCR; TCRdb's copy has only in-frame clones and lacks some. Clone size and the V and J calls come from that table; the DNA yielded D and trimming. In the table there are 81,000 or so clones, 70% to 90% of which are singletons. The sequencing input was peripheral blood. The clonotype was recovered from a woman in her 70s with active or convalescent COVID-19. This chain joins TRBV5-4 and TRBJ1-2, with D perhaps TRBD1 (5 bases). The CDR3 region has the DNA TGTGCCAGCAGCTTGGAGGCAGGTCAGGGTGGCTACACCTTC. Translating it yields CASSLEAGQGGYTF.